This T cell receptor beta chain was captured in a study of blood T cells in healthy people across ages. Study results and caveats: Whereas aged donors had fewer naive CD4+ cells, long-lived donors had more of them and higher diversity. CMV status of donors was not determined, possibly confounding expanded clonotype changes.

This clonotype was counted only a few times. Its antigen is undetermined. The germline gives CDR1 SGDLS, CDR2 YYNGEE. The CDR3 runs to 15 residues. The J segment lost 4 bases and the V segment lost 3 bases, leaving 7 bases of the junction unmatched. A second PCR, run for about 6 to 11 cycles, used a sample-barcoded 5' primer plus a J-beta primer mix. Each cDNA molecule, via a template-switch adaptor with 12 random nucleotides, was tagged. MiXCR was run by TCRdb on the 5' RACE reads, yielding one entry per CDR3 protein. Altogether around 1,000,000 distinct CDR3 sequences are present, around 25% being singletons, with the ten largest covering around 0.7%. The sample was also reused in another study, on T cells of mothers and their children. That work states: The search for persistent microchimeric T cell clones detected none.

The sequenced material came from blood. The chain has TRBV9 and TRBJ1-5; 7 nucleotides align to TRBD1. The sequence came from a girl aged 2 to 9 in good health. This chain's CDR3 is CASSAGTANNQPQHF. As DNA, the CDR3 is TGTGCCAGCAGCGCCGGGACAGCAAATAATCAGCCCCAGCATTTT.